One and the same sample provided the 14 T cell receptor beta chains below, sequenced in a study of blood T cell repertoires in COVID-19. Here immunoSEQ multiplex PCR was the method, and the copy in TCRdb shows in-frame clones only, minus some. The table shows about 160,000 clones, with around 84% occurring only once. Sequences were obtained from PBMCs or T cells enriched from blood (not recorded which). The receptor set was obtained from a woman between 50 and 59 years old who had recovered from COVID-19.

Here the CDR3 reads CASSQDDRVGGYTF. In nucleotides, the CDR3 is TGTGCCAGCAGCCAAGACGACAGGGTAGGAGGCTACACCTTC. The J gene is TRBJ1-2, the V gene TRBV3-1 (or the pseudogene TRBV3-2); 7 bases are shared with TRBD1. This CDR3 region has 14 residues. The ends lost 0 bases at V and 8 bases at J; junction bases unmatched: 6. Germline V gene sequence: CDR1 LGHDT, CDR2 YNNKEL (reference sequence).

This clone has just one count. V and J are TRBV4-3 and TRBJ2-1; weak D call: TRBD1 (6 bases). The CDR3 spans 15 residues. V was pared by 3 bases and J by 8 bases, with 17 bases between. Germline V gives CDR1 LGHNA, CDR2 YSLEER. CDR3 in amino acids: CASSQGVTGWDEQFF. The CDR3, as DNA: TGCGCCAGCAGCCAGGGTGTTACAGGGTGGGATGAGCAGTTCTTC.

This clone was counted only a few times. This chain's CDR3 is CASSYSRRRGGYTF. In nucleotides, the CDR3 is TGTGCCAGCAGTTACTCGCGCAGGCGGGGTGGCTACACCTTC. The chain has TRBV6-5 and TRBJ1-2; D not resolved. There are 14 residues in the CDR3. Germline V gives CDR1 MNHEY, CDR2 SVGAGI. V was trimmed by 0 bases and J by 7 bases, leaving 12 bases between them.

The chain couples TRBV18 to TRBJ1-5; D uncertain. Germline values: CDR1 KGHSH, CDR2 LQKENI. The V end lost 3 bases, the J end lost 6 bases, and 9 bases lay between the germline ends. The length of the CDR3 is 13 residues. CDR3 in amino acids: CASSPGAAQPQHF. In nucleotides, the CDR3 is TGTGCCAGCTCACCGGGAGCCGCTCAGCCCCAGCATTTT.

The J gene is TRBJ1-6, the V gene TRBV6-1, with a possible D match to TRBD1 (6 bases). CDR3 length: 16 residues. V was shortened by 4 bases and J by 2 bases, with 12 bases between the two germline ends. Germline V lookup: CDR1 MNHNS, CDR2 SASEGT. In DNA, the CDR3 is TGTGCCAGCAGTGTGAGACAGGATCCCTATAATTCACCCCTCCACTTT. Translated: CASSVRQDPYNSPLHF.

This chain connects TRBV7-2 to TRBJ1-1; D is perhaps TRBD1 (6 bases). CDR1 SGHTA and CDR2 FQGNSA come from the germline V gene. This CDR3 contains 13 residues. Deletions cut 5 bases from V and 1 base from J, with 8 bases between. The CDR3 loop reads CASSLTGNTEAFF. DNA of the CDR3: TGTGCCAGCAGCCTGACAGGGAACACTGAAGCTTTCTTT.

This clone was recorded only once. The chain combines TRBV7-9 with TRBJ1-2; D uncertain. The CDR3 sequence is 11 residues long. In germline, CDR1 is SEHNR, CDR2 FQNEAQ (reference sequence). Trimming shortened V by 5 bases and J by 7 bases, and 8 bases separated the two germline ends. The CDR3 sequence is CASSEGVGYTF. CDR3 DNA sequence: TGTGCCAGCAGCGAGGGAGTTGGCTACACCTTC.

Here the CDR3 DNA reads TGTGCCAGCAGCTCCGCGGGACTAGCGAAAGAGACCCAGTACTTC. It codes for CASSSAGLAKETQYF. V is TRBV6-2 or TRBV6-3 and J is TRBJ2-5; TRBD2 aligns across 10 bases. CDR3 length equals 15 residues. Germline CDR1 and CDR2: MNHEY and SVGEGT. The V gene end was trimmed by 6 bases and the J gene end by 3 bases; junction bases not matched to a gene: 7.

The genes are TRBV5-6 and TRBJ2-2; TRBD2 matches at 8 bases. The CDR3 runs to 17 residues. The germline V gene encodes CDR1 SGHDT and CDR2 YYEEEE. V lost 4 bases and J lost 3; bases outside the gene matches: 11. The CDR3 spells CASSPYSGGAHTGELFF. The CDR3 DNA reads as TGTGCCAGCAGCCCATATTCGGGGGGGGCGCACACCGGGGAGCTGTTTTTT.

The V gene is TRBV5-4, the J gene TRBJ1-3; 7 nucleotides match TRBD1. Germline values: CDR1 SGHNT, CDR2 YYREEE (reference sequence). The CDR3 has 14 amino acids. Losses at the gene ends were 2 bases for V and 2 bases for J; bases not matched to a gene: 1. CDR3 DNA sequence: TGTGCCAGCAGCTTACAGGGGACTGGAAACACCATATATTTT. Translation gives CASSLQGTGNTIYF.

This chain joins TRBV27 and TRBJ2-1, with TRBD2 as a possible D gene (5 bases). CDR1 is MNHEY and CDR2 is SMNVEV in the germline V gene (reference sequence). This CDR3 spans 15 amino acids. V gave up 4 bases and J gave up 3 bases, with 13 bases separating them. In DNA form, the CDR3 reads TGTGCCAGCAGTTCGGGGTCCGAATACTACAATGAGCAGTTCTTC. Translation: CASSSGSEYYNEQFF.

The CDR3 nucleotides read TGCGCCAGCAGCTTGGAGGGGTGGGGGCTCTACGAGCAGTACTTC. This encodes CASSLEGWGLYEQYF. The rearrangement uses TRBV5-1 and TRBJ2-7, with D tentatively TRBD1 (6 bases). V lost 0 bases and J lost 3, with 13 bases in between. Germline V lookup: CDR1 SGHRS, CDR2 YFSETQ. The CDR3 is made up of 15 amino acids. The complete variable domain, with remaining parts taken from reference TRBV5-1 and TRBJ2-7, reads KAGVTQTPRYLIKTRGQQVTLSCSPISGHRSVSWYQQTPGQGLQFLFEYFSETQRNKGNFPGRFSGRQFSNSRSEMNVSTLELGDSALYLCASSLEGWGLYEQYFGPGTRLTVT.

Only a few counts were recorded for this clone. The J gene is TRBJ1-1, the V gene TRBV2; D may be TRBD1 (6 bases). There are 15 residues in the CDR3. The V gene's germline CDR1 is SNHLY and CDR2 FYNNEI. Trimming shortened V by 5 bases and J by 8 bases, and 21 bases separated the two germline ends. This CDR3 reads CASSSQGRGPFEAFF. The CDR3 DNA follows: TGTGCCAGCAGTTCACAGGGAAGAGGTCCATTCGAAGCTTTCTTT.

The V gene is TRBV5-6, the J gene TRBJ1-6; 7 nucleotides match TRBD1. The junction had 12 bases not matched to a gene; V was cut back by 2 bases and J by 7 bases. The CDR3 consists of 17 residues. The V gene's germline CDR1 is SGHDT and CDR2 YYEEEE. CDR3 coding DNA: TGTGCCAGCAGCTTTCGAGACAGGGACTTAGGGAATTCACCCCTCCACTTT. Amino acid sequence: CASSFRDRDLGNSPLHF.